Each of the 22 T cell receptor beta chains below was sequenced from the same sample in a study of control samples from healthy donors and cancer patients. TCRdb keeps only in-frame clones here, not all; method: immunoSEQ multiplex PCR. The sample has under 450,000 clones; around 90% are singletons. Sequencing was carried out using PBMCs. Source of these receptors: a man between 40 and 49 years old with head and neck cancer.

The chain has TRBV11-2 and TRBJ2-3; possibly TRBD2 for D (5 bases). The CDR3 is 16 amino acids. V shed 1 base and J shed 2 bases, with 13 bases lying between them. Germline V lookup: CDR1 SGHAT, CDR2 FQNNGV. In nucleotides, the CDR3 is TGTGCCAGCAGCTTAGCGGGGTCGGGCCACACAGATACGCAGTATTTT. This codes for CASSLAGSGHTDTQYF.

The rearrangement links TRBV5-1 to TRBJ2-1; no reliable D call. The CDR3 sequence is 14 residues long. Per the germline V gene, CDR1 is SGHRS and CDR2 is YFSETQ. Trimming took 3 bases from V and 0 from J, leaving 7 bases between them. The DNA of the CDR3 is TGCGCCAGCAGCTGGGGTAGCTCCTACAATGAGCAGTTCTTC. This gives the protein CASSWGSSYNEQFF.

This chain links TRBV5-4 with TRBJ2-7, with D unclear. Trimming cost V 0 bases and J 7 bases, with 14 bases left between them. CDR3 length: 14 amino acids. CDR1 and CDR2 from the germline V gene are SGHNT and YYREEE (reference sequence). CDR3: CASSLEQTQAEQYF. The CDR3 region has the DNA TGTGCCAGCAGCTTGGAGCAGACCCAGGCGGAGCAGTACTTC. Full variable domain (outside the CDR3, taken from reference TRBV5-4 and TRBJ2-7): ETGVTQSPTHLIKTRGQQVTLRCSSQSGHNTVSWYQQALGQGPQFIFQYYREEENGRGNFPPRFSGLQFPNYSSELNVNALELDDSALYLCASSLEQTQAEQYFGPGTRLTVT.

The chain combines TRBV10-3 with TRBJ2-7, with TRBD1 identical over 10 bases. Per the germline V gene, CDR1 is ENHRY and CDR2 is SYGVKD. The CDR3 covers 15 residues. Germline trimming cut 3 bases from V and 7 bases from J; bases unmatched to any gene: 9. The CDR3 protein is CAISEAGTGAGEQYF. The CDR3 coding sequence is TGTGCCATCAGTGAAGCCGGGACAGGGGCGGGGGAGCAGTACTTC.

The table lists this clone with a count of one. The CDR3 protein is CASSQGTPSLAGVYEQYF. CDR3 DNA: TGTGCCAGCAGCCAGGGAACCCCGAGCCTAGCGGGAGTGTACGAGCAGTACTTC. The chain recombines TRBV14 with TRBJ2-7; 10 positions match TRBD2. V trimming: 3 bases; J trimming: 4 bases; junction bases outside the gene matches: 15. The CDR3 runs to 18 residues. CDR1 and CDR2 from the germline V gene are SGHDN and FVKESK. The full variable domain, with the rest looked up from reference TRBV14 and TRBJ2-7, is EAGVTQFPSHSVIEKGQTVTLRCDPISGHDNLYWYRRVMGKEIKFLLHFVKESKQDESGMPNNRFLAERTGGTYSTLKVQPAELEDSGVYFCASSQGTPSLAGVYEQYFGPGTRLTVT.

The V gene is TRBV29-1, the J gene TRBJ1-2; 10 nucleotides agree with TRBD1. Trimming removed 7 bases from V and 3 bases from J; junction bases left unmatched: 5. This CDR3 is 13 amino acids long. Per germline, CDR1 SQVTM and CDR2 ANQGSEA. CDR3 nucleotide sequence: TGCAGCGCATTAGGACAGGGGGACTATGGCTACACCTTC. Its translation: CSALGQGDYGYTF.

This clone was recorded only once. The chain couples TRBV6-6 to TRBJ1-1, with D unresolved. The CDR3 is made up of 13 amino acids. CDR1 and CDR2 from the germline V gene are MNHNY and SVGAGI (reference sequence). Trimming removed 8 bases from V and 1 base from J, with 11 bases in between. DNA for the CDR3: TGTGCCAGCCCATCTCCAGGGAACACTGAAGCTTTCTTT. It codes for CASPSPGNTEAFF.

Only a few counts were recorded for this clone. The rearrangement joins TRBV19 to TRBJ1-1, with TRBD1 identical over 8 bases. Germline values: CDR1 LNHDA, CDR2 SQIVND (reference sequence). The V gene end was trimmed by 6 bases and the J gene end by 1 base; junction bases not matched to a gene: 4. There are 14 residues in the CDR3. This CDR3 reads CASREDRENTEAFF. Here the CDR3 DNA reads TGTGCCAGTAGGGAGGACAGGGAGAACACTGAAGCTTTCTTT.

V usage is TRBV5-1 and J usage is TRBJ2-3; 12 positions agree with TRBD2. J was trimmed by 1 base and V by 2 bases; bases with no gene match: 8. The CDR3 is 18 residues long. Germline CDR1 and CDR2: SGHRS and YFSETQ. The CDR3: CASSLELAGGIGTDTQYF. The CDR3 DNA sequence: TGCGCCAGCAGCTTAGAACTAGCGGGAGGAATCGGCACAGATACGCAGTATTTT.

As for this clone: Within the sample, other DNA sequences also encode this same CDR3. This rearrangement joins TRBV28 to TRBJ2-7; 11 bases are shared with TRBD1. The V gene's germline CDR1 is MDHEN and CDR2 SYDVKM. This CDR3 spans 14 amino acids. The trim removed 2 bases at V and 5 bases at J, leaving 2 bases unmatched. In DNA, the CDR3 is TGTGCCAGCAGTTTAAGGGACAGGGGGAACGAGCAGTACTTC. It encodes CASSLRDRGNEQYF.

This clone has just one count. The genes are TRBV9 and TRBJ1-3; 10 nucleotides line up with TRBD1. The CDR3 contains 18 residues. Germline V gene data show CDR1 as SGDLS and CDR2 as YYNGEE. V shed 3 bases and J 3 bases; nucleotides not matched to a gene: 12. The CDR3 DNA reads TGTGCCAGCAGCGCCAAATCCGGGACAGGGGAATTTGGAAACACCATATATTTT. Residues: CASSAKSGTGEFGNTIYF.

This chain connects TRBV7-9 to TRBJ2-2; 9 nucleotides match TRBD1. Germline loops: CDR1 SEHNR, CDR2 FQNEAQ (reference sequence). With V trimmed by 5 bases and J by 5 bases, 6 bases remained unmatched. This CDR3 is 15 amino acids long. CDR3 coding DNA: TGTGCCAGCAGCCTTACAGGGGGCGGGACCGGGGAGCTGTTTTTT. Amino acid sequence: CASSLTGGGTGELFF.

V and J are TRBV11-2 and TRBJ2-7; 7 bases align to TRBD1. The V and J ends lost 4 bases and 2 bases, in that order; junction bases with no gene match: 8. The CDR3 consists of 15 residues. In germline, CDR1 is SGHAT, CDR2 FQNNGV. The CDR3 region is CASSSQVTGPYEQYF. The DNA of the CDR3 is TGTGCCAGCAGCTCCCAGGTGACAGGGCCCTACGAGCAGTACTTC.

The chain is built from TRBV9 and TRBJ2-3; D ambiguous. Germline assignment: CDR1 SGDLS and CDR2 YYNGEE. V lost 0 bases to trimming and J lost 2 bases, with 7 bases between them. The CDR3 sequence is 14 residues long. CDR3 sequence reads: CASSVDRVTDTQYF. The CDR3 DNA reads as TGTGCCAGCAGCGTAGATCGGGTCACAGATACGCAGTATTTT.

The chain links TRBV27 to TRBJ2-2, with 13 bases identical to TRBD2. The CDR3 totals 18 residues. The J segment lost 4 bases and the V segment lost 6 bases, leaving 11 bases of the junction unmatched. The germline V gene encodes CDR1 MNHEY and CDR2 SMNVEV (reference sequence). The CDR3 sequence: CASRGAAGLAGVTGELFF. For the CDR3, the DNA is TGTGCCAGCAGGGGGGCAGCCGGACTAGCGGGAGTCACCGGGGAGCTGTTTTTT.

The count of this clone is one. This same CDR3 is encoded by further DNA sequences in the sample. The genes are TRBV28 and TRBJ1-5, with 7 bases aligning to TRBD1. This CDR3 has 17 residues. Germline CDR1 and CDR2: MDHEN and SYDVKM. Unmatched junction bases numbered 12, after V lost 6 bases and J lost 1 base. The CDR3 sequence is CASRRSGAGGSNQPQHF. The CDR3 DNA follows: TGTGCCAGCAGACGTAGTGGTGCAGGGGGAAGCAATCAGCCCCAGCATTTT. Variable domain in full (rest from reference TRBV28 and TRBJ1-5): DVKVTQSSRYLVKRTGEKVFLECVQDMDHENMFWYRQDPGLGLRLIYFSYDVKMKEKGDIPEGYSVSREKKERFSLILESASTNQTSMYLCASRRSGAGGSNQPQHFGDGTRLSIL.

The chain carries TRBV18 and TRBJ1-4; 9 bases match TRBD1. V trimming: 3 bases; J trimming: 5 bases; junction bases outside the gene matches: 7. Germline assignment: CDR1 KGHSH and CDR2 LQKENI. The CDR3 loop spans 16 amino acids. This CDR3 is CASSPVTGTGNEKLFF. As DNA, the CDR3 is TGTGCCAGCTCACCGGTTACCGGGACAGGGAATGAAAAACTGTTTTTT.

Worth noting for this clone: Other nucleotide sequences in the sample specify the same CDR3. The gene calls are TRBV28 and TRBJ1-4; D is ambiguous. There are 11 residues in the CDR3. V lost 6 bases to trimming and J lost 5 bases, with 4 bases between them. Germline CDR1 MDHEN, CDR2 SYDVKM. Here the CDR3 DNA reads TGTGCCAGCAGGCTAAATGAAAAACTGTTTTTT. This gives the protein CASRLNEKLFF.

The CDR3 spells CASSQDSGTTYEQYF. The CDR3 DNA sequence: TGTGCCAGCAGTCAGGATTCCGGGACTACCTACGAGCAGTACTTC. The chain recombines TRBV6-5 with TRBJ2-7; 7 bases align to TRBD2. Germline lookup yields CDR1 MNHEY and CDR2 SVGAGI. The CDR3 has 15 amino acids. The V and J ends lost 5 bases and 2 bases, in that order; junction bases with no gene match: 9.

The V gene is TRBV19, the J gene TRBJ1-5, with 7 bases that match TRBD1. Looked up from germline, CDR1 is LNHDA and CDR2 is SQIVND (reference sequence). This CDR3 region has 15 residues. With 6 bases clipped from V and 0 bases from J, the junction kept 5 bases outside the gene matches. CDR3: CASRTRQGSNQPQHF. The CDR3 DNA sequence: TGTGCCAGTAGAACTAGACAGGGTAGCAATCAGCCCCAGCATTTT.

The rearrangement links TRBV30 to TRBJ1-5; weak D call: TRBD1 (5 bases). Germline V lookup: CDR1 GTSNPN, CDR2 SVGIG (reference sequence). The CDR3 length is 15 residues. Trimming took 2 bases from V and 5 from J, leaving 16 bases between them. CDR3 protein: CAWSPGGILHQPQHF. CDR3 nucleotides: TGTGCCTGGAGTCCCGGGGGTATTTTGCATCAGCCCCAGCATTTT.

The genes are TRBV28 and TRBJ1-5; 10 bases are shared with TRBD1. Germline assignment: CDR1 MDHEN and CDR2 SYDVKM. There are 18 residues in the CDR3. The V and J ends lost 2 bases and 0 bases, in that order; junction bases with no gene match: 7. CDR3 DNA sequence: TGTGCCAGCAGTTTACGGACAGGGGGGACCTATAGCAATCAGCCCCAGCATTTT. Its protein is CASSLRTGGTYSNQPQHF.